The 15 T cell receptor beta chains below were found in one sample sequenced in a study of post-analysis software for immune sequencing data. Study-level results: Patients carried roughly 5 TRBV segments more frequently than controls did, and TRBV5-6, TRBV5-1 and TRBV20-1 were among them.

The antigens these receptors bind are not known. Unique molecular identifiers featured in each of the TCR beta cDNA libraries. TCRdb itself ran the PCR reads through MiXCR, one entry per CDR3 protein. The table records about 200,000 distinct CDR3 sequences, 29% of them present only once. The material sequenced was blood. These receptors all stem from a girl aged 2 to 17 with multiple sclerosis.

This clonotype has a count of ten or more. The chain recombines TRBV20-1 with TRBJ2-3; weak D call: TRBD1 (5 bases). The germline V gene has CDR1 DFQATT and CDR2 SNEGSKA (reference sequence). CDR3 length: 14 residues. Trimming took 4 bases from V and 0 from J, leaving 11 bases between them. CDR3 sequence reads: CSAKDRSSTDTQYF. The CDR3 DNA sequence: TGCAGTGCTAAAGACAGAAGCAGCACAGATACGCAGTATTTT.

This clonotype was observed many times. V gene TRBV20-1 combines with J gene TRBJ2-1; TRBD2 aligns across 13 bases. Germline V gene data show CDR1 as DFQATT and CDR2 as SNEGSKA (reference sequence). J was trimmed by 7 bases and V by 5 bases; bases with no gene match: 11. The CDR3 spans 16 residues. The CDR3 bases are TGCAGTGCTTCCGGACTAGCGGGAGAAAGAAGGAATGAGCAGTTCTTC. Protein product: CSASGLAGERRNEQFF.

This clonotype has more than one count but fewer than ten. The chain joins TRBV15 to TRBJ2-7, with D perhaps TRBD1 (6 bases). The germline CDR1 and CDR2 sequences are LNHNV and YYDKDF (reference sequence). Trimming cost V 1 base and J 2 bases, with 9 bases left between them. The CDR3 sequence is 14 residues long. CDR3 sequence: CATSRGTEAYEQYF. The DNA for the CDR3 is TGTGCCACCAGCAGAGGGACAGAGGCCTACGAGCAGTACTTC. The entire variable domain, with the rest obtained from reference TRBV15 and TRBJ2-7, is as follows: DAMVIQNPRYQVTQFGKPVTLSCSQTLNHNVMYWYQQKSSQAPKLLFHYYDKDFNNEADTPDNFQSRRPNTSFCFLDIRSPGLGDTAMYLCATSRGTEAYEQYFGPGTRLTVT.

This clonotype was observed a few times. CDR3 DNA sequence: TGCAGTGCTTCCCGCGCGGGACTAACCGACAATGAGCAGTTCTTC. It codes for CSASRAGLTDNEQFF. The chain carries TRBV20-1 and TRBJ2-1; 7 bases are shared with TRBD2. Germline-derived CDR1 and CDR2 are DFQATT and SNEGSKA (reference sequence). The CDR3 is made up of 15 amino acids. With V trimmed by 5 bases and J by 5 bases, 12 bases remained unmatched.

The sample holds many counts of this clonotype. This rearrangement joins TRBV27 to TRBJ2-7, with TRBD1 identical over 8 bases. The germline V gene encodes CDR1 MNHEY and CDR2 SMNVEV (reference sequence). This CDR3 is built from 13 residues. V lost 8 bases, J lost 1 base, and 4 bases stayed unmatched. The CDR3 loop is CASAQGGSYEQYF. CDR3 nucleotide sequence: TGTGCCAGCGCACAGGGGGGATCCTACGAGCAGTACTTC.

This clonotype was observed at least ten times. The rearrangement joins TRBV5-1 to TRBJ2-7; 11 positions match TRBD2. Germline V gene lookup returns CDR1 SGHRS and CDR2 YFSETQ. With 4 bases clipped from V and 2 bases from J, the junction kept 2 bases outside the gene matches. This CDR3 is built from 14 residues. The CDR3 loop reads CASSVSGGAYEQYF. DNA of the CDR3: TGCGCCAGCAGCGTTAGCGGGGGGGCCTACGAGCAGTACTTC.

This clonotype was counted only a few times. The V gene is TRBV3-1, the J gene TRBJ1-5; D is unresolved. The CDR3 runs 14 residues. Germline lookup yields CDR1 LGHDT and CDR2 YNNKEL (reference sequence). Trimming removed 4 bases from V and 7 bases from J, with 14 bases in between. DNA for the CDR3: TGTGCCAGCAGCCCTAGCCCCGTTGGGCAGCCCCAGCATTTT. This codes for CASSPSPVGQPQHF.

In the case of this clonotype: Just one base apart from a much larger clone, this may be a read error. The J gene is TRBJ1-2, the V gene TRBV7-3; D perhaps matches TRBD1 (6 bases). The CDR3 spans 13 residues. Germline V gene lookup returns CDR1 SGHTA and CDR2 FQGTGA. Trimming shortened V by 5 bases and J by 4 bases, and 11 bases separated the two germline ends. For the CDR3, the DNA is TGTGCCAGCAGCGGTACAGGGTTCTATGGCTACACCTTC. It specifies CASSGTGFYGYTF.

Points on this clonotype: A single base separates this from a much larger clone, so it may be a read error. The chain links TRBV20-1 to TRBJ2-7; 10 bases line up with TRBD1. The CDR3 has 14 amino acids. Germline-derived CDR1 and CDR2 are DFQATT and SNEGSKA (reference sequence). The CDR3, as DNA: TGCAGTGCTAGGGTGGGGACAGGGGACTACAAGCAGTACTTC. This gives the protein CSARVGTGDYKQYF.

The CDR3 protein is CASSRDPTRGTQYF. The CDR3 nucleotides read TGTGCCAGCAGCAGAGACCCGACGCGAGGTACGCAGTATTTT. The genes are TRBV7-2 and TRBJ2-3; no definite D call. V was clipped by 5 bases and J by 8 bases, with 17 bases between them. Germline CDR1 reads SGHTA; CDR2 reads FQGNSA. The CDR3 length is 14 residues.

Comments on this clonotype: This may arise from a read error, as a much more abundant clone is one base away. The chain uses TRBV4-2 and TRBJ2-7; TRBD1 is a possible D gene (6 bases). CDR1 is LGHNA, CDR2 YNFKEQ, per germline. The CDR3 sequence is 15 residues long. The V end was cut by 1 base, the J end by 3 bases, with 13 bases between. The CDR3 protein is CASSQGSEQGYEQYF. In nucleotides, the CDR3 is TGTGCCAGCAGCCAAGGGAGCGAACAGGGCTACGAGCAGTACTTC.

About this clonotype itself: This may be a read error, as it is one base from a much larger clone. This rearrangement joins TRBV28 to TRBJ2-7; D unresolved. From germline, CDR1 is MDHEN and CDR2 SYDVKM. The germline V and J ends were trimmed by 5 bases and 7 bases, with 18 bases remaining between them. The CDR3 spans 14 residues. The CDR3 here is CASSNLASYNEQYF. In DNA, the CDR3 is TGTGCCAGCAGTAATTTGGCCTCCTACAATGAGCAGTACTTC. The full variable domain, in which reference TRBV28 and TRBJ2-7 provide the parts outside the CDR3, is DVKVTQSSRYLVKRTGEKVFLECVQDMDHENMFWYRQDPGLGLRLIYFSYDVKMKEKGDIPEGYSVSREKKERFSLILESASTNQTSMYLCASSNLASYNEQYFGPGTRLTVT.

The chain joins TRBV24-1 to TRBJ2-1, with 9 bases fitting TRBD2. Germline loops: CDR1 KGHDR, CDR2 SFDVKD. This CDR3 contains 17 residues. With 3 bases clipped from V and 0 bases from J, the junction kept 5 bases outside the gene matches. Written as DNA, the CDR3 is TGTGCCACCAGTGATAGTCAACTAGCGGGCTCCTACAATGAGCAGTTCTTC. Its translation: CATSDSQLAGSYNEQFF.

Points on this clonotype: This may stem from a read error, because a much larger clone lies one nucleotide away. V is TRBV5-5 and J is TRBJ2-7, with 12 bases that match TRBD1. The V gene end was trimmed by 3 bases and the J gene end by 6 bases; junction bases not matched to a gene: 4. The CDR3 loop spans 14 amino acids. Germline values: CDR1 SGHKS, CDR2 YYEKEE (reference sequence). This CDR3 reads CASSWGQGACEQYF. The CDR3 nucleotides are TGTGCCAGCAGCTGGGGACAGGGGGCGTGCGAGCAGTACTTC.

This sequence joins TRBV7-9 and TRBJ1-4; no clear D. Germline V lookup: CDR1 SEHNR, CDR2 FQNEAQ (reference sequence). The CDR3 is 12 amino acids. V was cut by 1 base and J by 10 bases, with 7 bases left in between. CDR3 region: CASSLDPRKLFF. CDR3 nucleotide sequence: TGTGCCAGCAGCTTAGATCCGAGAAAACTGTTTTTT.